This T cell receptor (beta chain) was sequenced for a study of OX40 agonist ivuxolimab in advanced cancers. Study-wide points: More expanded clones were found, on average, in CD8+ than in CD4+ T cells. Clonal expansion was seen in CD4+ and CD8+ blood T cells by week 6 at 0.1 to 3.0 mg/kg. No antigen was identified for the clonally expanded peripheral T cells.

On this clone: Its antigen is unknown.

Profiled with immunoSEQ multiplex PCR; TCRdb holds only in-frame clones, not every one. The sample carries 60,000 or so clones, approximately 82% recorded once. With 4 bases removed from V and 8 bases from J, the gap between germline ends came to 20 bases. Germline values: CDR1 MDHEN, CDR2 SYDVKM. The CDR3 is 16 residues long. The J gene is TRBJ1-4, the V gene TRBV28; D is uncertain. Source: CD4+ or CD8+ T cells sorted from blood, taken in a trial of the OX40 agonist ivuxolimab. This TCR was sampled from an adult with an advanced solid tumor such as melanoma, head and neck, liver or kidney cancer. In nucleotides, the CDR3 is TGTGCCAGCAGTTCACCGGGCGGGGTAGGAGCGGAAAAACTGTTTTTT. Its protein product is CASSSPGGVGAEKLFF.